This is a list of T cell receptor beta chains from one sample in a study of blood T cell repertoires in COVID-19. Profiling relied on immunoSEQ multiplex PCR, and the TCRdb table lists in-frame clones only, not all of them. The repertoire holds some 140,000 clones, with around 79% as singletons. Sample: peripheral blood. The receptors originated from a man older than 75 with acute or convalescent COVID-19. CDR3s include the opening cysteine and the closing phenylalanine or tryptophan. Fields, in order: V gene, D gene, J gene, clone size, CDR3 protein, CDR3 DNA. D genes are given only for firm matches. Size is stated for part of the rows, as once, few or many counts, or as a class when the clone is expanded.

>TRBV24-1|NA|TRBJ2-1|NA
CATSDFQGTDEQFF
TGTGCCACCAGTGATTTCCAGGGGACCGATGAGCAGTTCTTC
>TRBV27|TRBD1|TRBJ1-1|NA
CASRKAPGQGRSGAFF
TGTGCCAGCCGAAAAGCGCCGGGACAGGGGAGATCTGGAGCTTTCTTT
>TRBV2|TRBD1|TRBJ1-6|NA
CASRVSGTGLGYNSPLHF
TGTGCCAGCAGAGTATCCGGGACAGGGTTAGGGTATAATTCACCCCTCCACTTT
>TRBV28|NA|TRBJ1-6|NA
CASSLYGRSSYNSPLHF
TGTGCCAGCAGTTTATACGGAAGGAGCTCCTATAATTCACCCCTCCACTTT
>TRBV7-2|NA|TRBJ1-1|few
CASSLGRVRTEAFF
TGTGCCAGCAGCTTAGGCAGGGTCAGGACTGAAGCTTTCTTT
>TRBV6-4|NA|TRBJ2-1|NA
CASSDGPSPGNEQFF
TGTGCCAGCAGTGATGGGCCTTCGCCCGGCAATGAGCAGTTCTTC
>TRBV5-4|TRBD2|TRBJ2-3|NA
CASSLAGGRTDTQYF
TGTGCCAGCAGCCTAGCGGGGGGCCGCACAGATACGCAGTATTTT
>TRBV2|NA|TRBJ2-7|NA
CASKNRAPYEQYF
TGTGCCAGCAAGAACAGAGCTCCCTACGAGCAGTACTTC
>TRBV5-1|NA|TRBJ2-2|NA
CASSGQGGTGELFF
TGCGCCAGCAGCGGCCAGGGTGGGACCGGGGAGCTGTTTTTT
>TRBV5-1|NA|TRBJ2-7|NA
CASSLDRSYEQYF
TGCGCCAGCAGCTTGGACAGATCCTACGAGCAGTACTTC
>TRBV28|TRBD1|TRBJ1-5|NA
CASSRGQGNQPQHF
TGTGCCAGCAGCCGGGGACAGGGAAATCAGCCCCAGCATTTT
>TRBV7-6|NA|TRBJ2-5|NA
CASSLDWGPQETQYF
TGTGCCAGCAGCTTAGATTGGGGCCCCCAAGAGACCCAGTACTTC
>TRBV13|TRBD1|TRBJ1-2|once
CASSLGQGYGYTF
TGTGCCAGCAGCTTAGGACAGGGGTATGGCTACACCTTC
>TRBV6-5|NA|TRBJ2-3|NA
CASRLGLFTDTQYF
TGTGCCAGCCGGTTGGGGCTTTTCACAGATACGCAGTATTTT
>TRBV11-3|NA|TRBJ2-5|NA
CASSPFATAKTQYF
TGTGCCAGCAGCCCGTTTGCAACAGCAAAGACCCAGTACTTC
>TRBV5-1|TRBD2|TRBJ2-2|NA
CASSPSGGNTGELFF
TGCGCCAGCAGCCCGAGCGGGGGGAACACCGGGGAGCTGTTTTTT
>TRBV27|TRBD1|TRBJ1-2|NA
CASSLKGTGDGYTF
TGTGCCAGCAGCTTAAAGGGGACAGGGGATGGCTACACCTTC
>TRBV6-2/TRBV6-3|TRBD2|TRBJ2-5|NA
CASSPISGGQETQYF
TGTGCCAGCAGTCCCATTAGCGGGGGGCAAGAGACCCAGTACTTC
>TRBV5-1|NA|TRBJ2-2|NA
CASTQTGLNTGELFF
TGCGCCAGCACCCAAACAGGGCTGAACACCGGGGAGCTGTTTTTT
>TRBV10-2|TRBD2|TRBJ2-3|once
CASSYWTSVDTQYF
TGCGCCAGCAGTTACTGGACTAGCGTAGATACGCAGTATTTT
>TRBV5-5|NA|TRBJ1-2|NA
CASDSNYGYTF
TGTGCCAGCGACAGTAACTATGGCTACACCTTC
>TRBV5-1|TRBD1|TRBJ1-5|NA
CASSLGTGANQPQHF
TGCGCCAGCAGCTTGGGGACAGGGGCAAATCAGCCCCAGCATTTT
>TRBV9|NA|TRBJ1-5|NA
CASSVESGINQPQHF
TGTGCCAGCAGCGTAGAAAGCGGAATCAATCAGCCCCAGCATTTT
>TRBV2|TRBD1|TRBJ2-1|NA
CASSMGLGQGSDNEQFF
TGTGCCAGCAGTATGGGGTTGGGACAGGGGTCGGACAATGAGCAGTTCTTC
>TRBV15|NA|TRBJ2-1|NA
CATSREAGAHNEQFF
TGTGCCACCAGCAGAGAGGCAGGCGCCCACAATGAGCAGTTCTTC
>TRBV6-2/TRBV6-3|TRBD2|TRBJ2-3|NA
CASSTGLAGLETDTQYF
TGTGCCAGCAGTACCGGACTAGCGGGGCTGGAGACAGATACGCAGTATTTT
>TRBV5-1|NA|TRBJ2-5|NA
CASSLTGLTQETQYF
TGCGCCAGCAGCTTGACAGGGTTAACCCAAGAGACCCAGTACTTC
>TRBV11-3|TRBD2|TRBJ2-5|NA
CASRQGLAGNQETQYF
TGTGCCAGCAGACAAGGACTAGCGGGGAACCAAGAGACCCAGTACTTC
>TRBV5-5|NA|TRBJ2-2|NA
CASSPIIDSTGELFF
TGTGCCAGCAGCCCAATTATAGACAGCACCGGGGAGCTGTTTTTT